The clone carrying this T cell receptor beta chain was observed a few times. Antigen specificity is unknown. TCRdb re-derived calls from the 5' RACE reads in MiXCR, one entry per CDR3 protein. The sample lists around 280,000 distinct CDR3 sequences; about 8.1% were seen once. This CDR3 spans 15 amino acids. V was clipped by 5 bases and J by 4 bases; unmatched bases: 7. CDR1 and CDR2 from the germline V gene are KGHDR and SFDVKD. This entry belongs to a study of identical twins. General study points: Within cord blood, abundant beta clonotypes carried fewer insertions, but memory repertoires showed no such trend. Conclusions relied on cross-sectional statistical analysis, not following the same donors. There was more out-of-frame TCR alpha sharing in monozygotic twins than models estimated.

The same sample was also studied in work on yellow fever vaccine responses in identical twins. From that paper: Vaccine-induced T cell responses in twins were reportedly observed to appear partly convergent, partly personalized.

Sequenced sample: memory (CD45RO+) T cells sorted from blood. The source of this sequence is a woman between 18 and 30 years old in good health. The chain links TRBV24-1 to TRBJ2-5; 9 positions match TRBD2. The CDR3 sequence: CATSAPARGGETQYF. The CDR3 bases are TGTGCCACCAGTGCTCCGGCGCGGGGGGGAGAGACCCAGTACTTC.